One and the same sample provided the 8 T cell receptor beta chains below, sequenced in a study of shared clonotypes between healthy human individuals. Data came from immunoSEQ multiplex PCR; TCRdb stores just in-frame clones and leaves some out. Here the sample spans over 2 million clones, around 93% being singletons. The specimen was naive CD4+ T cells from PBMCs. This sample's subset: CD45RA+ positively selected. These TCRs come from a young man in good health. Some clones in this sample may be carry-over from other donors' samples.

V is TRBV2 and J is TRBJ2-7, with no clear D. This CDR3 comprises 12 residues. Germline-derived CDR1 and CDR2 are SNHLY and FYNNEI. V gave up 5 bases and J gave up 7 bases, with 12 bases separating them. The CDR3 sequence: CASSTRLGEQYF. CDR3 bases: TGTGCCAGCAGTACAAGACTGGGGGAGCAGTACTTC.

The J gene is TRBJ2-7, the V gene TRBV28; D is tentatively TRBD1 or TRBD2 (5 bases each). In germline, CDR1 is MDHEN, CDR2 SYDVKM. The CDR3 spans 14 residues. V lost 4 bases to trimming and J lost 3 bases, with 13 bases between them. The CDR3 sequence: CASSSRGPGYEQYF. The CDR3 DNA follows: TGTGCCAGCAGTTCTAGGGGACCGGGCTACGAGCAGTACTTC.

To note about this clone: The sample holds other DNA sequences that translate to the same CDR3. The chain links TRBV28 to TRBJ2-2, with D tentatively TRBD2 (6 bases). The germline V and J ends were trimmed by 4 bases and 0 bases, with 9 bases remaining between them. The CDR3 is made up of 15 amino acids. Germline CDR1 MDHEN, CDR2 SYDVKM. In DNA, the CDR3 is TGTGCCAGCAGTTCAGGCGGGGCGAACACCGGGGAGCTGTTTTTT. The encoded protein is CASSSGGANTGELFF.

V and J are TRBV9 and TRBJ2-3, with 9 bases that match TRBD1. CDR1 SGDLS and CDR2 YYNGEE come from the germline V gene. CDR3 length: 19 amino acids. The ends lost 4 bases at V and 4 bases at J; junction bases unmatched: 19. In DNA, the CDR3 is TGTGCCAGCAGCCCCCTCCACGGACCCGGGACAGGGCCCCCAGATACGCAGTATTTT. This sequence encodes CASSPLHGPGTGPPDTQYF.

In this sample, this clone turned up once. The rearrangement uses TRBV4-1 and TRBJ2-2; D possibly corresponds to TRBD2 (5 bases). Germline V lookup: CDR1 MGHRA, CDR2 YSYEKL. V lost 2 bases, J lost 5 bases, and 9 bases lay in between. CDR3 size: 14 residues. CDR3 sequence (DNA): TGCGCCAGCAGCCAATCCCGGGGTACCGGGGAGCTGTTTTTT. This encodes CASSQSRGTGELFF.

The chain combines TRBV27 with TRBJ2-5; TRBD2 matches 12 bases. This CDR3 is 17 amino acids long. Trimming at V came to 2 bases and at J to 3 bases, leaving 7 bases not matched to a gene. The germline gives CDR1 MNHEY, CDR2 SMNVEV (reference sequence). This chain's CDR3 is CASSLRLAGGKKETQYF. The CDR3, as DNA: TGTGCCAGCAGTTTAAGGCTAGCGGGAGGGAAAAAAGAGACCCAGTACTTC.

The J gene is TRBJ2-1, the V gene TRBV20-1; D is ambiguous. Per the germline V gene, CDR1 is DFQATT and CDR2 is SNEGSKA (reference sequence). V lost 4 bases and J lost 10, with 8 bases in between. This CDR3 has 10 residues. The CDR3 loop is CSATTVEQFF. CDR3 coding DNA: TGCAGTGCTACTACGGTAGAGCAGTTCTTC.

The rearrangement uses TRBV11-2 and TRBJ2-1; tentative D call: TRBD1 (5 bases). Germline-derived CDR1 and CDR2 are SGHAT and FQNNGV. The CDR3 is 12 amino acids. V was shortened by 7 bases and J by 10 bases, with 14 bases between the two germline ends. The CDR3: CASNYERGEQFF. CDR3 nucleotides: TGTGCCAGCAACTACGAAAGGGGAGAGCAGTTCTTC.